What follows describes a single T cell receptor beta chain. Produced via immunoSEQ multiplex PCR; TCRdb's table is partial and in-frame only. The sample holds about 56,000 clones, 80% to 90% seen once. This sample is part of a study of T cell changes during pregnancy in multiple sclerosis. This material consisted of CD4+ T cells from peripheral blood mononuclear cells, taken in the third trimester of pregnancy. The clonotype originates from a female donor with multiple sclerosis, enrolled in a pregnancy study.

CDR3 coding DNA: TGTGCCAGCAGCCCCCTTTTAGCGGGAGGAGAGTGGGTTGAGCAGTTCTTC. Translated: CASSPLLAGGEWVEQFF. The chain uses TRBV9 and TRBJ2-1; 10 bases fit TRBD2. Germline loops: CDR1 SGDLS, CDR2 YYNGEE. The CDR3 spans 17 residues. V shed 4 bases and J 9 bases; nucleotides not matched to a gene: 16.